The next 2 T cell receptor beta chains were all read from a single sample in a study of beta chain features in type 1 diabetes. Isolated RNA was reverse transcribed in full, so expressed TCRB transcripts were sequenced. The data were produced by immunoSEQ multiplex PCR, yet TCRdb's version contains in-frame clones alone and is incomplete. Altogether roughly 300,000 clones are present, less than 9.5% being singletons, with the ten largest covering around 0.44%. The specimen was central memory CD4+ T cells from blood. These TCRs come from a woman aged 18-29 years in good health.

This clone was observed a few times. This rearrangement joins TRBV10-3 to TRBJ2-7; TRBD2 matches 12 bases. The CDR3 extends over 15 amino acids. The trim removed 10 bases at V and 6 bases at J, leaving 13 bases unmatched. CDR1 is ENHRY, CDR2 SYGVKD, per germline. The DNA for the CDR3 is TGTGCCAGCAGACGACTAGCGGGAGTACTCTCCGAGCAGTACTTC. Residues: CASRRLAGVLSEQYF.

This clone was seen repeatedly, ten times or more. CDR3 protein: CASSLAEGTGYTF. CDR3 nucleotides: TGCGCCAGCAGCTTGGCTGAGGGCACTGGCTACACCTTC. The chain uses TRBV5-1 and TRBJ1-2; D is unclear. V was trimmed by 0 bases and J by 7 bases, leaving 10 bases between them. The CDR3 runs 13 residues. The germline V gene encodes CDR1 SGHRS and CDR2 YFSETQ.